These 11 T cell receptor beta chains came from one sample sequenced in a study of blood T cell repertoires in COVID-19. This table comes from immunoSEQ multiplex PCR, and its TCRdb copy is limited to in-frame clones, with some not included. Here the sample spans about 150,000 clones, approximately 88% being singletons. The sequencing input was peripheral blood. These receptors were obtained from a human donor in a cohort sampled during active COVID-19.

This chain links TRBV21-1 with TRBJ2-5; the table's D call TRBD1 went unverified against the DNA. TRBV21-1 is designated a pseudogene. The CDR3 length is 19 residues. The CDR3: CASTIKSSIPGTGRETQYF. Here the CDR3 DNA reads TGTGCCAGCACCATAAAGTCTTCAATTCCCGGGACAGGGCGAGAGACCCAGTACTTC.

The rearrangement joins TRBV28 to TRBJ1-1, with D perhaps matching TRBD1 (5 bases). V lost 5 bases and J lost 7, with 17 bases in between. Germline V gene sequence: CDR1 MDHEN, CDR2 SYDVKM. This CDR3 has 14 amino acids. Here the CDR3 DNA reads TGTGCCAGCAGTCCACCGGCAGGGCCCAGTGAAGCTTTCTTT. Protein: CASSPPAGPSEAFF.

This clone was observed a handful of times. This sequence joins TRBV5-6 and TRBJ2-7; no definite D call. The CDR3 loop spans 11 amino acids. V was clipped by 3 bases and J by 3 bases, with 4 bases between them. Germline V gene sequence: CDR1 SGHDT, CDR2 YYEEEE. The CDR3 region is CASSSIYEQYF. CDR3 bases: TGTGCCAGCAGCTCCATCTACGAGCAGTACTTC.

This sequence joins TRBV2 and TRBJ2-3; TRBD2 matches 11 bases. Germline V gene lookup returns CDR1 SNHLY and CDR2 FYNNEI. The CDR3 runs 14 residues. V trimming: 7 bases; J trimming: 8 bases; junction bases outside the gene matches: 8. Here the CDR3 reads CASTQTSGTATQYF. DNA of the CDR3: TGTGCCAGCACCCAGACTAGCGGGACCGCTACGCAGTATTTT.

CDR3 region: CASSETGALGNQPQHF. CDR3 sequence (DNA): TGTGCCAGCAGTGAAACAGGGGCGCTGGGCAATCAGCCCCAGCATTTT. This chain links TRBV6-1 with TRBJ1-5; 7 bases map to TRBD1. Germline CDR1 MNHNS, CDR2 SASEGT. The CDR3 length is 16 residues. V lost 2 bases and J lost 2; bases outside the gene matches: 6.

Worth noting for this clone: In the same sample, other DNA sequences code for this CDR3. This CDR3 is CASSWGQGSYEQYF. DNA for the CDR3: TGTGCCAGCAGTTGGGGACAAGGGTCCTACGAGCAGTACTTC. The V and J genes are TRBV6-2 or TRBV6-3 and TRBJ2-7; TRBD1 is a possible D gene (6 bases). The CDR3 loop spans 14 amino acids. The germline V gene has CDR1 MNHEY and CDR2 SVGEGT. Trimming shortened V by 4 bases and J by 1 base, and 11 bases separated the two germline ends.

This sequence joins TRBV12-3 or TRBV12-4 and TRBJ2-1; D ambiguous. The CDR3 spans 13 residues. V was clipped by 2 bases and J by 0 bases, with 2 bases between them. CDR3 in DNA: TGTGCCAGCAGTTTATACTCCTACAATGAGCAGTTCTTC. This encodes CASSLYSYNEQFF.

Note on this clone: One end of the junction is discordant with germline, which a read error may explain. CDR3 protein: CAWSVFIAPNEKLFF. The CDR3 DNA reads TGTGCCTGGAGTGTCTTCATAGCCCCTAACGAAAAACTGTTTTTT. The chain uses TRBV30 and TRBJ1-4, with D unresolved. Looked up from germline, CDR1 is GTSNPN and CDR2 is SVGIG (reference sequence). The CDR3 is 15 amino acids. Full variable domain (missing parts from reference TRBV30 and TRBJ1-4): SQTIHQWPATLVQPVGSPLSLECTVEGTSNPNLYWYRQAAGRGLQLLFYSVGIGQISSEVPQNLSASRPQDRQFILSSKKLLLSDSGFYLCAWSVFIAPNEKLFFGSGTQLSVL.

The CDR3, as DNA: TGTGCCAGCAGCGCCCCTAGCGGGAGGGGCGAGCAGTACTTC. This codes for CASSAPSGRGEQYF. V gene TRBV5-4 combines with J gene TRBJ2-7, with 12 bases that match TRBD2. Germline V lookup: CDR1 SGHNT, CDR2 YYREEE (reference sequence). The CDR3 loop spans 14 amino acids. J was trimmed by 6 bases and V by 4 bases; bases with no gene match: 5.

V is TRBV5-1 and J is TRBJ2-1; D perhaps matches TRBD1 (6 bases). Germline V gene sequence: CDR1 SGHRS, CDR2 YFSETQ. With 3 bases removed from V and 6 bases from J, the gap between germline ends came to 10 bases. This CDR3 has 13 residues. The CDR3 loop reads CASSSPGVNEQFF. The DNA for the CDR3 is TGCGCCAGCAGCTCGCCAGGGGTCAATGAGCAGTTCTTC.

The chain carries TRBV5-1 and TRBJ1-1; 8 bases map to TRBD1. The CDR3 is 14 residues long. Germline assignment: CDR1 SGHRS and CDR2 YFSETQ. V was pared by 3 bases and J by 4 bases, with 5 bases of the junction left unmatched. The CDR3 sequence is CASSWGDRGTEAFF. The DNA of the CDR3 is TGCGCCAGCAGCTGGGGCGACAGGGGCACTGAAGCTTTCTTT.